The clone carrying this T cell receptor (beta chain) was recorded a few times. What it binds is unknown. CD25-based Treg depletion was applied to purified naive CD4+ T cells. After constant-region reverse-primer amplification, full-length variable regions underwent semi-nested PCR with Nested Universal Primer A. TCRdb fed the 5' RACE reads into MiXCR, producing one record per CDR3 protein. Of around 50,000 distinct CDR3 sequences listed, over 15% are singletons. CDR3 length: 14 residues. Germline V gives CDR1 SQVTM, CDR2 ANQGSEA. With V trimmed by 5 bases and J by 8 bases, 7 bases remained unmatched. General observations from the study: Tumor-infiltrating Treg TCR alpha and beta sequences overlapped most with tumor naive CD4+ T cells, then blood naive. Tumor memory CD4+ T cell TCR gene usage was found to cluster with blood and lymph node memory CD4+ cells and with lymph node naive CD4+ cells.

The sample was naive CD4+ T cells sorted from blood. Subset specified: naive CD4+ T cells, CD4+CD45RA+CD25-. The chain employs TRBV29-1 and TRBJ1-6; TRBD1 matches 9 bases. This clonotype was obtained from a female donor with breast cancer. CDR3 DNA: TGCAGCGTTAGAGGGGGGACAGGGCATTCACCCCTCCACTTT. Translated: CSVRGGTGHSPLHF. Together with reference TRBV29-1 and TRBJ1-6, the CDR3 gives the full variable domain: SAVISQKPSRDICQRGTSLTIQCQVDSQVTMMFWYRQQPGQSLTLIATANQGSEATYESGFVIDKFPISRPNLTFSTLTVSNMSPEDSSIYLCSVRGGTGHSPLHFGNGTRLTVT.